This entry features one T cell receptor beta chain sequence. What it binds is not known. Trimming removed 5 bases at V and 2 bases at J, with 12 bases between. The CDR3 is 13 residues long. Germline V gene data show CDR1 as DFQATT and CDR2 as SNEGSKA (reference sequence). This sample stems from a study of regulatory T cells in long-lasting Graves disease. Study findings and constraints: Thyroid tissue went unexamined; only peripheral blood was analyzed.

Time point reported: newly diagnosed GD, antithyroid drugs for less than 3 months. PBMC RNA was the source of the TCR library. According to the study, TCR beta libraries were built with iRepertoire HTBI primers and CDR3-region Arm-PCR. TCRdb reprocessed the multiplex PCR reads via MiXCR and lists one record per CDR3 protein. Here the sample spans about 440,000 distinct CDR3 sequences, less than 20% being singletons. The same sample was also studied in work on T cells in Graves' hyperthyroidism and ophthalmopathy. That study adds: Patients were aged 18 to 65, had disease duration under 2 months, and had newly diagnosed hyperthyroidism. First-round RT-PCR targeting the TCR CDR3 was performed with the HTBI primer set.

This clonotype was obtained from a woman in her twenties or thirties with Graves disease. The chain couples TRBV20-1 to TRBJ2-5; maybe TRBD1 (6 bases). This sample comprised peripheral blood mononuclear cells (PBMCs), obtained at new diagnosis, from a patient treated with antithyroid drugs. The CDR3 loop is CSAVRDIQETQYF. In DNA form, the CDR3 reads TGCAGTGCTGTCCGGGACATACAAGAGACCCAGTACTTC.